Below, 32 T cell receptor beta chains from the same sample are listed, as sequenced in a study of T-cell reconstitution after alpha-beta-depleted transplantation in children. The TCRbeta library incorporated unique molecular identifiers. From the PCR reads, TCRdb called clonotypes with MiXCR, one entry per CDR3 protein. The data show around 380,000 distinct CDR3 sequences, with roughly a tenth seen just once and roughly 6% held by the top ten. The material was PBMCs from the stem cell graft donor, obtained from the stem cell graft. Receptor source: a human donor who donated a stem cell graft to a child with acute myeloid leukemia.

This clonotype was found many times. The chain links TRBV7-3 to TRBJ2-3, with unresolved D. The CDR3 totals 15 residues. V was clipped by 3 bases and J by 2 bases, with 12 bases between them. CDR1 is SGHTA, CDR2 FQGTGA, per germline. The CDR3 bases are TGTGCCAGCAGCTTGTCCGGGTTCAACACAGATACGCAGTATTTT. It codes for CASSLSGFNTDTQYF.

This clonotype has more than one count but fewer than ten. V usage is TRBV18 and J usage is TRBJ2-3, with unresolved D. This CDR3 is 15 amino acids long. V was cut by 0 bases and J by 2 bases, with 9 bases left in between. The germline gives CDR1 KGHSH, CDR2 LQKENI. CDR3 region: CASSPPSGYTDTQYF. The CDR3 bases are TGTGCCAGCTCACCACCGTCCGGGTACACAGATACGCAGTATTTT.

This clonotype was seen a handful of times. In nucleotides, the CDR3 is TGTGCCATCAGTGCCGCGGGGGCAACTAAGGATGAGCAGTTCTTC. Translating it yields CAISAAGATKDEQFF. The rearrangement joins TRBV10-3 to TRBJ2-1; perhaps TRBD2 as D (7 bases). V was clipped by 4 bases and J by 8 bases, with 18 bases between them. The CDR3 consists of 15 residues. CDR1 is ENHRY, CDR2 SYGVKD, per germline.

The chain employs TRBV3-1 and TRBJ2-2; D gene uncertain. The germline V gene encodes CDR1 LGHDT and CDR2 YNNKEL (reference sequence). Trimming cost V 1 base and J 5 bases, with 14 bases left between them. The CDR3 is made up of 16 amino acids. CDR3 in amino acids: CASSQGAGLGTGELFF. The CDR3 bases are TGTGCCAGCAGCCAAGGTGCCGGGCTGGGAACCGGGGAGCTGTTTTTT.

The chain joins TRBV2 to TRBJ2-7; 8 bases are a match to TRBD1. The CDR3 totals 13 residues. The trim removed 6 bases at V and 3 bases at J, leaving 4 bases unmatched. CDR1 and CDR2 (germline): SNHLY, FYNNEI. CDR3 residues: CASSVGQDYEQYF. In nucleotides, the CDR3 is TGTGCCAGCAGCGTGGGACAGGACTACGAGCAGTACTTC.

Many counts were recorded for this clonotype. The rearrangement joins TRBV5-1 to TRBJ2-2; D might be TRBD1 (6 bases). The germline CDR1 and CDR2 sequences are SGHRS and YFSETQ. Trimming cost V 4 bases and J 0 bases, with 10 bases left between them. CDR3 size: 15 residues. CDR3 sequence: CASSTRTANTGELFF. The CDR3 nucleotides read TGCGCCAGCAGCACCCGGACAGCGAACACCGGGGAGCTGTTTTTT.

This clonotype was recorded at least ten times. This chain uses TRBV5-1 with TRBJ2-7; 7 positions match TRBD1. The CDR3 spans 15 residues. Per germline, CDR1 SGHRS and CDR2 YFSETQ. The V and J ends lost 0 bases and 3 bases, in that order; junction bases with no gene match: 6. The CDR3 coding sequence is TGCGCCAGCAGCTTGGAAGTGGGACAGCTCTACGAGCAGTACTTC. It specifies CASSLEVGQLYEQYF.

This clonotype came up many times. This chain connects TRBV12-3 or TRBV12-4 to TRBJ2-6; TRBD1 matches 9 bases. J was trimmed by 0 bases and V by 3 bases; bases with no gene match: 12. This CDR3 has 20 amino acids. CDR3 protein: CASSFRGPGQGDSGANVLTF. For the CDR3, the DNA is TGTGCCAGCAGTTTCCGGGGGCCGGGACAGGGCGACTCTGGGGCCAACGTCCTGACTTTC.

The table lists this clonotype with a few counts. The V call is TRBV12-3 or TRBV12-4, the J call TRBJ1-6; D perhaps matches TRBD1 (6 bases). This CDR3 spans 14 amino acids. The ends were cut back, 5 bases at V and 8 bases at J, with 13 bases in the middle. As DNA, the CDR3 is TGTGCCAGCAGTGGGACATTTTGGGATTCACCCCTCCACTTT. As protein: CASSGTFWDSPLHF.

The sample holds a few counts of this clonotype. The rearrangement joins TRBV20-1 to TRBJ1-4, with TRBD1 matching 11 bases. Germline-derived CDR1 and CDR2 are DFQATT and SNEGSKA (reference sequence). V lost 6 bases, J lost 6 bases, and 3 bases stayed unmatched. This CDR3 spans 13 amino acids. CDR3 DNA: TGCAGTGCCCCGGGACAGGGGGATGAAAAACTGTTTTTT. Translated: CSAPGQGDEKLFF.

The chain combines TRBV5-4 with TRBJ2-2, with 8 bases fitting TRBD2. Germline assignment: CDR1 SGHNT and CDR2 YYREEE (reference sequence). Trimming took 2 bases from V and 6 from J; bases not matched to a gene: 18. CDR3 length: 19 amino acids. Written as DNA, the CDR3 is TGTGCCAGCAGCTTAGTCTTTACGGTAGCGGGAATACGGGCCGGGGAGCTGTTTTTT. This translates into CASSLVFTVAGIRAGELFF.

Here the CDR3 DNA reads TGCGCCAGCAGCGTCGACGGGACTGGGGCCAACGTCCTGACTTTC. Its translation is CASSVDGTGANVLTF. The chain joins TRBV5-1 to TRBJ2-6, with D possibly TRBD2 on 5 matching bases. Looked up from germline, CDR1 is SGHRS and CDR2 is YFSETQ. The CDR3 sequence is 15 residues long. The V end was cut by 4 bases, the J end by 2 bases, with 10 bases between.

This clonotype appeared a few times. The rearrangement links TRBV10-3 to TRBJ2-6, with 8 nucleotides matching TRBD1. The CDR3 has 15 residues. Trimming removed 7 bases from V and 4 bases from J; junction bases left unmatched: 6. Germline V gene sequence: CDR1 ENHRY, CDR2 SYGVKD. CDR3 loop: CAIIWTGPGANVLTF. In nucleotides, the CDR3 is TGTGCCATCATATGGACAGGGCCCGGGGCCAACGTCCTGACTTTC.

A few counts support this clonotype. This sequence joins TRBV12-3 or TRBV12-4 and TRBJ1-1; D is possibly TRBD1 (6 bases). The germline V and J ends were trimmed by 7 bases and 1 base, with 10 bases remaining between them. The CDR3 runs to 13 residues. The CDR3 sequence is CASTKTGNTEAFF. The CDR3 bases are TGTGCCAGCACCAAGACAGGGAACACTGAAGCTTTCTTT.

In its sample, this clonotype was seen a few times. The V and J genes are TRBV6-2 or TRBV6-3 and TRBJ2-1, with 8 bases matching TRBD1. The V segment lost 4 bases and the J segment 2 bases; nucleotides outside the gene matches: 7. Germline-derived CDR1 and CDR2 are MNHEY and SVGEGT. The CDR3 runs to 16 residues. CDR3 residues: CASSFIPQGAYNEQFF. CDR3 bases: TGTGCCAGCAGTTTTATTCCACAGGGGGCCTACAATGAGCAGTTCTTC.

The table lists this clonotype with many counts. The chain links TRBV7-2 to TRBJ2-5; D ambiguous. V lost 2 bases and J 5 bases, leaving 12 bases between the germline ends. Germline V lookup: CDR1 SGHTA, CDR2 FQGNSA. The CDR3 covers 14 residues. CDR3 region: CASSLNSPWETQYF. The CDR3 nucleotides read TGTGCCAGCAGCTTAAATAGCCCGTGGGAGACCCAGTACTTC.

The rearrangement links TRBV19 to TRBJ1-5, with 7 bases aligning to TRBD1. V was clipped by 4 bases and J by 9 bases; unmatched bases: 9. CDR1 is LNHDA and CDR2 is SQIVND in the germline V gene (reference sequence). This CDR3 spans 14 amino acids. The CDR3 sequence is CASSTRDSRAPQHF. The CDR3 DNA is TGTGCCAGTAGTACCCGGGACAGCCGGGCGCCCCAGCATTTT.

At least ten counts were recorded for this clonotype. The chain joins TRBV7-8 to TRBJ2-7; 8 bases line up with TRBD1. This CDR3 comprises 17 residues. Germline values: CDR1 SGHVS, CDR2 FQNEAQ. Germline trimming cut 5 bases from V and 0 bases from J; bases unmatched to any gene: 12. The CDR3 is CASSSRQGATFSYEQYV. In DNA, the CDR3 is TGTGCCAGCAGCAGCAGGCAGGGGGCCACCTTCTCCTACGAGCAGTACGTC.

This chain uses TRBV5-5 with TRBJ1-2, with unresolved D. V lost 4 bases and J lost 6, with 13 bases in between. CDR1 and CDR2 (germline): SGHKS, YYEKEE (reference sequence). CDR3 length: 13 residues. CDR3 DNA sequence: TGTGCCAGCAGCGGGCTCGGCGCGGATGGCTACACCTTC. Translation gives CASSGLGADGYTF.

A note on this clonotype: Relative to the germline gene, one junction end is altered; a read error may explain this. The chain is built from TRBV6-1 and TRBJ2-7, with D possibly matching TRBD1 (6 bases). The V gene's germline CDR1 is MNHNS and CDR2 SASEGT. The CDR3 sequence is 13 residues long. The CDR3 here is CANSPQGNYEQYF. CDR3 bases: TGTGCCAACAGTCCACAGGGAAACTACGAGCAGTACTTC.

The CDR3 DNA sequence: TGTGCCAGCAGTTTAATACTGGCAGACTATGGCTACACCTTC. Translating it yields CASSLILADYGYTF. The rearrangement links TRBV12-3 or TRBV12-4 to TRBJ1-2; D not certain. This CDR3 contains 14 residues. V dropped 2 bases and J dropped 3 bases, with 10 bases sitting between them.

V and J are TRBV30 and TRBJ1-3; maybe TRBD1 (5 bases). CDR3 size: 16 residues. V shed 2 bases and J shed 0 bases, with 14 bases lying between them. Germline CDR1 is GTSNPN and CDR2 is SVGIG (reference sequence). The CDR3 here is CAWSLGPGSSGNTIYF. The CDR3 nucleotides are TGTGCCTGGAGTCTAGGCCCAGGGAGCTCTGGAAACACCATATATTTT.

Many counts were recorded for this clonotype. This chain links TRBV10-2 with TRBJ2-2, with TRBD1 identical over 7 bases. J gave up 0 bases and V 10 bases, and 5 bases lay outside the gene matches. CDR1 and CDR2 (germline): WSHSY, SAAADI. The CDR3 runs 14 residues. The CDR3 bases are TGCGCCATCAGACAGGGCGCGAACACCGGGGAGCTGTTTTTT. It encodes CAIRQGANTGELFF.

The chain combines TRBV14 with TRBJ2-3; D is uncertain. This CDR3 region has 14 residues. The V end lost 5 bases, the J end lost 1 base, and 10 bases lay between the germline ends. Looked up from germline, CDR1 is SGHDN and CDR2 is FVKESK. The DNA for the CDR3 is TGTGCCAGCAGCGAGTACTTCGGCACAGATACGCAGTATTTT. As protein: CASSEYFGTDTQYF.

A word on this clonotype: The germline gene is not matched at one end of the junction; a read error may be the cause. The chain uses TRBV6-1 and TRBJ2-1; 9 bases map to TRBD2. The CDR3 loop spans 15 amino acids. Germline V gives CDR1 MNHNS, CDR2 SASEGT. The CDR3: CASRGAGGFVDEQFF. CDR3 nucleotide sequence: TGTGCTAGCAGAGGAGCGGGGGGATTCGTGGATGAGCAGTTCTTC.

This clonotype was seen ten or more times. The V and J genes are TRBV29-1 and TRBJ1-1; D is unclear. The V end was cut by 0 bases, the J end by 1 base, with 9 bases between. This CDR3 spans 14 amino acids. Germline-derived CDR1 and CDR2 are SQVTM and ANQGSEA. CDR3: CSVEDFRGNTEAFF. For the CDR3, the DNA is TGCAGCGTTGAAGATTTCCGGGGGAACACTGAAGCTTTCTTT.

V and J are TRBV20-1 and TRBJ1-1, with D uncertain. The CDR3 has 13 residues. Trimming stripped 5 bases from V and 1 base from J, with 11 bases between. The germline CDR1 and CDR2 sequences are DFQATT and SNEGSKA (reference sequence). CDR3 in amino acids: CSARGSQNTEAFF. Written as DNA, the CDR3 is TGCAGTGCTCGAGGGAGTCAGAACACTGAAGCTTTCTTT.

This clonotype was observed a handful of times. The chain couples TRBV20-1 to TRBJ1-2; tentatively, D is TRBD1 (5 bases). CDR1 and CDR2 from the germline V gene are DFQATT and SNEGSKA (reference sequence). The length of the CDR3 is 17 residues. V lost 2 bases to trimming and J lost 0 bases, with 19 bases between them. Written as DNA, the CDR3 is TGCAGTGCTAGAATCCGAGACGGGGGACTGACTAACTATGGCTACACCTTC. Its translation is CSARIRDGGLTNYGYTF.

This chain joins TRBV24-1 and TRBJ2-1; D assignment may be TRBD1 or TRBD2 (5 bases each). There are 15 residues in the CDR3. Germline V CDR1 and CDR2: KGHDR, SFDVKD. V gave up 4 bases and J gave up 2 bases, with 11 bases separating them. CDR3 sequence: CATSETGTAYNEQFF. The DNA for the CDR3 is TGTGCCACCAGTGAAACCGGGACGGCCTACAATGAGCAGTTCTTC.

The chain couples TRBV5-1 to TRBJ1-5; D is unresolved. The germline V gene has CDR1 SGHRS and CDR2 YFSETQ. The CDR3 consists of 14 residues. V shed 1 base and J shed 5 bases, with 10 bases lying between them. The CDR3 bases are TGCGCCAGCAGCTTGCAAGGGATGGATCAGCCCCAGCATTTT. It specifies CASSLQGMDQPQHF.

For the CDR3, the DNA is TGTGCCAGCTCACGCTATTCGACTAGCGGGACCCAAGAGACCCAGTACTTC. Amino acid sequence: CASSRYSTSGTQETQYF. V usage is TRBV18 and J usage is TRBJ2-5; 11 bases align to TRBD2. This CDR3 is 17 amino acids long. V trimming: 4 bases; J trimming: 1 base; junction bases outside the gene matches: 8. From germline, CDR1 is KGHSH and CDR2 LQKENI.

This clonotype was picked up a small number of times. The V gene is TRBV20-1, the J gene TRBJ2-5; D is possibly TRBD2 (5 bases). The CDR3 loop spans 12 amino acids. The germline gives CDR1 DFQATT, CDR2 SNEGSKA (reference sequence). Trimming cost V 5 bases and J 4 bases, with 11 bases left between them. CDR3 sequence reads: CSAGRGRETQYF. CDR3 DNA sequence: TGCAGTGCTGGAAGAGGGAGAGAGACCCAGTACTTC.